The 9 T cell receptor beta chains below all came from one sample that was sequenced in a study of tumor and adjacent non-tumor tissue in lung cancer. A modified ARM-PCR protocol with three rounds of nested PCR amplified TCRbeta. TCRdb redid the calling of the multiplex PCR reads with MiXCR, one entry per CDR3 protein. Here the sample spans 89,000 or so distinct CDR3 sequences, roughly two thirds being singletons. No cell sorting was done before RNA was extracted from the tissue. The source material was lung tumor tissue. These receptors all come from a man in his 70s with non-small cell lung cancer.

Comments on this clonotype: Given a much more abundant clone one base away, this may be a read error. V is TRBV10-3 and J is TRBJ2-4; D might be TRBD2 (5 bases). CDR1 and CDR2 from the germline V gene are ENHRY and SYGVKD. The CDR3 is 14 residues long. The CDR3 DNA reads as TGTGCCCCTACGTCGGAGGTAGCCAAAAACATTCAGCACTTC. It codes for CAPTSEVAKNIQHF.

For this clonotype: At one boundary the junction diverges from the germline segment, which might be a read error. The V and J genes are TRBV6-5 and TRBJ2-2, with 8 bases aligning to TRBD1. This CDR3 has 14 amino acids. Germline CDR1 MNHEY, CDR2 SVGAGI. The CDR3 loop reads CASSGQGAVRELSF. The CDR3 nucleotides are TGTGCCAGCAGTGGGCAGGGGGCCGTCAGGGAGCTGTCTTTT.

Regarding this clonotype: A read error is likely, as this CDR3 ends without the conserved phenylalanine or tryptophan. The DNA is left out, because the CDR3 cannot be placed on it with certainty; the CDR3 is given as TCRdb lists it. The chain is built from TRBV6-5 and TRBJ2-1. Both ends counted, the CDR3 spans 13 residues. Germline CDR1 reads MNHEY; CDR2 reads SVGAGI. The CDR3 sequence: CASSYSSGYERFL.

The DNA for the CDR3 is TGTGCCAGCCGTCCCCCAACGGGAGACGAGCAGTACTTC. It codes for CASRPPTGDEQYF. The rearrangement uses TRBV11-3 and TRBJ2-7; tentatively, D is TRBD2 (6 bases). Trimming stripped 8 bases from V and 5 bases from J, with 16 bases between. From germline, CDR1 is SGHNT and CDR2 YENEEA. This CDR3 has 13 amino acids.

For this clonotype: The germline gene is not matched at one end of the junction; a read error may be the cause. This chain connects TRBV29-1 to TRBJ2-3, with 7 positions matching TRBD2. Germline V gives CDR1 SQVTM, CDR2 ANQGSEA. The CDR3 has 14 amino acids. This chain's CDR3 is CRVASSGSTDTQYF. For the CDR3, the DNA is TGCAGAGTTGCTTCTAGCGGAAGCACAGATACGCAGTACTTT.

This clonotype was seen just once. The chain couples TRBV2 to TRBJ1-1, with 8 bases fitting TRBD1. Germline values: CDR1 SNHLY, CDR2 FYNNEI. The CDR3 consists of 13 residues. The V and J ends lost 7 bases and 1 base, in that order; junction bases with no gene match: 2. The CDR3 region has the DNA TGTGCCAGCACTGGGACAGGGAACACTGAAGCTTTCTTT. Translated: CASTGTGNTEAFF.

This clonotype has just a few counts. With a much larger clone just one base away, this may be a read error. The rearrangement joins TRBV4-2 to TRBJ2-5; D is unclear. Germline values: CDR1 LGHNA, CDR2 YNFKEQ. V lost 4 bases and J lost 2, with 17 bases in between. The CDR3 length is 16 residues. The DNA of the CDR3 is TGTGCCAGCAGCCCCACCCCAGCCACGGTACAAGAGACCCAGTACTTC. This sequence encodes CASSPTPATVQETQYF.

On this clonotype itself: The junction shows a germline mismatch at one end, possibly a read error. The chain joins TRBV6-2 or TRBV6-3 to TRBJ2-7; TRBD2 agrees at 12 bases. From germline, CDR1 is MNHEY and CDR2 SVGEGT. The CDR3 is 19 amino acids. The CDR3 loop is CVSSYSLAGGQTTSYEQYF. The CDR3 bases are TGTGTCAGCAGTTACTCCCTAGCGGGAGGGCAAACCACCTCCTACGAGCAGTACTTC.

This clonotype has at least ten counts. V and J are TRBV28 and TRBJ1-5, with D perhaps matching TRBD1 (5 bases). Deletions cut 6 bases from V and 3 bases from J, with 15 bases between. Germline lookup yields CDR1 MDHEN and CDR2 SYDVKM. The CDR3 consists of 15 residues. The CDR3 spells CASRFGAGDNQPQHF. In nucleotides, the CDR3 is TGTGCCAGCAGGTTTGGGGCAGGCGACAATCAGCCCCAGCATTTT. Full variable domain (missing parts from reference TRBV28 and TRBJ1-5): DVKVTQSSRYLVKRTGEKVFLECVQDMDHENMFWYRQDPGLGLRLIYFSYDVKMKEKGDIPEGYSVSREKKERFSLILESASTNQTSMYLCASRFGAGDNQPQHFGDGTRLSIL.